This T cell receptor beta chain was identified during a study of T cell repertoires in cytomegalovirus infection. Study summary: Public TCR beta signatures provided an indication of both CMV infection and a matching HLA type. Study conclusions and caveats: Dominating the ex vivo response were TCR beta clonotypes that were CMV-specific and HLA-C-restricted. Carriers of CMV and the relevant HLA type were discriminated by public TCR beta frequency.

This clonotype came up many times. Its antigen is not known. Using its own MiXCR run on the reads, TCRdb lists one record per CDR3 protein. The table lists around 350,000 distinct CDR3 sequences, 15% to 20% of them singletons. The CDR3 runs 15 residues. V gave up 5 bases and J gave up 0 bases, with 14 bases separating them. The sequenced sample was PBMCs. V gene TRBV12-3 or TRBV12-4 combines with J gene TRBJ2-7; TRBD2 is a possible D gene (6 bases). The TCR sequence derives from a human donor in good health (CMV status not recorded). Some clones in this sample may be carry-over from other donors' samples. The CDR3 DNA is TGTGCCAGCAGTCATGAAAGCGGGCCCTCCTACGAGCAGTACTTC. Amino acid sequence: CASSHESGPSYEQYF.